Listed here is a single T cell receptor beta chain. The CDR3 runs 11 residues. Germline V CDR1 and CDR2: SEHNR, FQNEAQ (reference sequence). Trimming pared 5 bases from V and 8 bases from J, leaving 7 bases between. This sample was taken from a study of T cell changes during pregnancy in multiple sclerosis. TCRdb's copy holds only in-frame clones and misses some; the assay was immunoSEQ multiplex PCR. The sample holds tens of thousands of clones, approximately 92% seen once. The material was peripheral blood, obtained in the third trimester of pregnancy. The sequence came from a female donor in good health, enrolled as a control in a pregnancy study. This chain connects TRBV7-9 to TRBJ2-1; D call uncertain. The CDR3 DNA reads as TGTGCCAGCAGCCACGGAGATGAGCAGTTCTTC. Translated: CASSHGDEQFF.